This T cell receptor beta chain was observed in a study of OX40 agonist ivuxolimab in advanced cancers. Study at large: Given to patients was ivuxolimab, an agonistic anti-OX40 (CD134) antibody. Study results and limitations: The authors did not determine the antigen specificity of the expanded peripheral T cells. Researchers report that CD8+ T cells had, on average, more expanded clones than CD4+. Clonal expansion by week 6 occurred in CD4+ and CD8+ blood T cells (at 0.1 to 3.0 mg/kg).

The method was immunoSEQ multiplex PCR; TCRdb's version includes in-frame clones alone and lacks a portion of them. The sample lists about 14,000 clones, over 80% occurring once. This clone appeared a few times. Antigen unknown. This CDR3 spans 18 amino acids. Germline CDR1 SGHAT, CDR2 FQNNGV. Trimming left V 5 bases short and J 0 bases short, with 22 bases between. The source material was CD4+ or CD8+ T cells sorted from blood, sampled in a trial of the OX40 agonist ivuxolimab. The chain couples TRBV11-2 to TRBJ1-1; no clear D. This clonotype was obtained from an adult with an advanced solid tumor such as melanoma, head and neck, liver or kidney cancer. The CDR3 spells CASSPLKDGARLNTEAFF. The CDR3 DNA reads TGTGCCAGCAGCCCCCTTAAGGACGGAGCCAGATTGAACACTGAAGCTTTCTTT.